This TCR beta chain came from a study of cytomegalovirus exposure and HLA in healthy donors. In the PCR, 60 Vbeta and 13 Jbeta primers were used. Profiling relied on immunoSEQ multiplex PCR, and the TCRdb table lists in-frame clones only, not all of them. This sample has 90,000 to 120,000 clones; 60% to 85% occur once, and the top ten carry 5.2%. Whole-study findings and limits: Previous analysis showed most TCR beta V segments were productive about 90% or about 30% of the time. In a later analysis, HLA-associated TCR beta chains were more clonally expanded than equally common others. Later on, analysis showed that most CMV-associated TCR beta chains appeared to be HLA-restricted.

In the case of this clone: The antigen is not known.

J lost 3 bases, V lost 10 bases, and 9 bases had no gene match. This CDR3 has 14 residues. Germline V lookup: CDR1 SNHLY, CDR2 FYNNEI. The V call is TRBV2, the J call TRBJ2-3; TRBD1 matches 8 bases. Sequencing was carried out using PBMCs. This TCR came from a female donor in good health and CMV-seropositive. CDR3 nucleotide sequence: TGTGCCACTAGCTACAGGGGGAGGACAGATACGCAGTATTTT. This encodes CATSYRGRTDTQYF.